The next 10 T cell receptor beta chains were all read from a single sample in a study of CXCR3-negative and CXCR3-positive naive CD8 T cells. TRB cDNA libraries were made by UMI-labeled 5' RACE. TCRdb reprocessed the 5' RACE reads, keeping one entry per CDR3 protein, no DNA. The sample has some 130,000 distinct CDR3 sequences, and its top ten clones hold approximately 0.29%. The sequenced material came from naive CXCR3- CD8+ T cells from blood. This sample's subset: CD45RO-CCR7+CD27+CD95- naive CD8+ T cells lacking CXCR3 (TNR3-). Every receptor here comes from a human donor in good health. Some clones in this sample may be carry-over from other donors' samples.

This sequence joins TRBV4-3 and TRBJ2-1; TCRdb's D gene call, TRBD2, goes unchecked for lack of DNA. Germline lookup yields CDR1 LGHNA and CDR2 YSLEER. This CDR3 contains 16 residues. Here the CDR3 reads CASSQDRLAAYNEQFF.

V and J are TRBV29-1 and TRBJ1-1. CDR3 length: 13 amino acids. In germline, CDR1 is SQVTM, CDR2 ANQGSEA. CDR3 protein: CSANHGPEPEAFF. Full variable domain (rest looked up from reference TRBV29-1 and TRBJ1-1): SAVISQKPSRDICQRGTSLTIQCQVDSQVTMMFWYRQQPGQSLTLIATANQGSEATYESGFVIDKFPISRPNLTFSTLTVSNMSPEDSSIYLCSANHGPEPEAFFGQGTRLTVV.

The J gene is TRBJ2-1, the V gene TRBV11-2; checking the TCRdb D call of TRBD2 is not possible without DNA. CDR1 SGHAT and CDR2 FQNNGV come from the germline V gene. The length of the CDR3 is 17 residues. This CDR3 reads CASSPGASGSFYNEQFF. Supplemented by reference TRBV11-2 and TRBJ2-1, the full variable domain reads EAGVAQSPRYKIIEKRQSVAFWCNPISGHATLYWYQQILGQGPKLLIQFQNNGVVDDSQLPKDRFSAERLKGVDSTLKIQPAKLEDSAVYLCASSPGASGSFYNEQFFGPGTRLTVL.

The chain recombines TRBV6-5 with TRBJ2-1; the D call from TCRdb, TRBD1, cannot be confirmed without DNA. The germline V gene has CDR1 MNHEY and CDR2 SVGAGI. CDR3 length: 15 residues. CDR3 residues: CASSSPGQLYNEQFF.

V usage is TRBV7-9 and J usage is TRBJ2-7; the TCRdb call, TRBD1, lacks DNA for checking. The CDR3 runs to 15 residues. Per germline, CDR1 SEHNR and CDR2 FQNEAQ (reference sequence). CDR3 amino acids: CASSFTGTGAREQYF. Combining the CDR3 with reference TRBV7-9 and TRBJ2-7 gives the whole variable domain DTGVSQNPRHKITKRGQNVTFRCDPISEHNRLYWYRQTLGQGPEFLTYFQNEAQLEKSRLLSDRFSAERPKGSFSTLEIQRTEQGDSAMYLCASSFTGTGAREQYFGPGTRLTVT.

J is TRBJ2-1 and V is TRBV30; TCRdb's D gene call, TRBD1, goes unchecked for lack of DNA. This CDR3 contains 11 residues. Germline V gives CDR1 GTSNPN, CDR2 SVGIG (reference sequence). The CDR3 sequence: CAWSGPGQQFF.

The V call is TRBV2, the J call TRBJ2-7; TCRdb designates TRBD2, a call that cannot be tested without DNA. CDR1 and CDR2 from the germline V gene are SNHLY and FYNNEI. The CDR3 spans 17 residues. The CDR3 is CASSEAHASGGLYEQYF.

The gene calls are TRBV24-1 and TRBJ2-3; the TCRdb D gene call, TRBD2, has no DNA to confirm it. Germline V gene lookup returns CDR1 KGHDR and CDR2 SFDVKD. The CDR3 loop spans 14 amino acids. CDR3 loop: CATAGGRITDTQYF.

The rearrangement links TRBV5-1 to TRBJ2-5. In germline, CDR1 is SGHRS, CDR2 YFSETQ. This CDR3 has 15 amino acids. CDR3 sequence reads: CASSPESGLRETQYF.

The V call is TRBV5-1, the J call TRBJ2-1; the D call from TCRdb, TRBD1, cannot be confirmed without DNA. The CDR3 is 18 amino acids. Looked up from germline, CDR1 is SGHRS and CDR2 is YFSETQ. The CDR3: CASSWPGQGLHYDNEQFF.